This is a list of T cell receptor beta chains from one sample in a study of blood T cell repertoires in COVID-19. TCRdb's table, derived via immunoSEQ multiplex PCR, lists solely in-frame clones and lacks some. The sample contains some 54,000 clones, roughly 80% of which appear only once. Sequenced: peripheral blood. The receptors were gathered from a woman aged 60-75 years with acute or convalescent COVID-19. Each CDR3 is given with its conserved first and last residue. A D gene is named only where the DNA matches it firmly. Size is stated for part of the rows, as once, few or many counts, or as a class when the clone is expanded.

TRBV4-1	TRBD1	NA	TRBJ1-1	TGCGCCAGCAGCCAACGCACAGGGGGCTCTGAAGCTTTCTTT	CASSQRTGGSEAFF
TRBV7-8	TRBD1	NA	TRBJ1-3	TGTGCCAGCAGCCCCGGGACAGCATCCTCTGGAAACACCATATATTTT	CASSPGTASSGNTIYF
TRBV5-6	NA	NA	TRBJ2-7	TGTGCCAGCAGCCCAACCGGGGTCTACGAGCAGTACTTC	CASSPTGVYEQYF
TRBV13	TRBD1	NA	TRBJ1-6	TGTGCCAGCCTCCCGTCGGACAGGGGTTCACCCCTCCACTTT	CASLPSDRGSPLHF
TRBV24-1	NA	NA	TRBJ1-5	TGTGCCACCAGTGACCCCCTCGGTGGCGGGAATCAGCCCCAGCATTTT	CATSDPLGGGNQPQHF
TRBV25-1	NA	NA	TRBJ1-4	TGTGCCAGCAGTGCGATCCAGGGTGGATATGAAAAACTGTTTTTT	CASSAIQGGYEKLFF
TRBV11-2	NA	NA	TRBJ1-1	TGTGCCAGCAGCTTACAAAGGAGGCACACTGAAGCTTTCTTT	CASSLQRRHTEAFF
TRBV28	NA	NA	TRBJ2-5	TGTGCCAGCACCAGCACCGGGGAAGGGGAGACCCAGTACTTC	CASTSTGEGETQYF
TRBV6-5	NA	many	TRBJ1-1	TGTGCCAGCAGTTATACAGGTGCGAACACTGAAGCTTTCTTT	CASSYTGANTEAFF
TRBV10-1	TRBD1	NA	TRBJ2-7	TGCGCCAGCAGCCTACCCGGGACAGGCGATCCCTACGAGCAGTACTTC	CASSLPGTGDPYEQYF
TRBV7-3	NA	few	TRBJ1-1	TGTGCCAGCAGCTTGGGGGGGCTGAACACTGAAGCTTTCTTT	CASSLGGLNTEAFF
TRBV11-2	TRBD1	NA	TRBJ2-7	TGTGCCAGCAGCTTAGGGACAGGGGGCTCTTGGGGGCAGTACTTC	CASSLGTGGSWGQYF
TRBV5-1	NA	few	TRBJ1-4	TGCGCCAGCAGCTTTGAAGGGAGGACTAATGAAAAACTGTTTTTT	CASSFEGRTNEKLFF
TRBV6-5	NA	NA	TRBJ1-3	TGTGCCAGCAGCAGACATGTGGCGGGGGGAAACACCATATATTTT	CASSRHVAGGNTIYF
TRBV19	NA	NA	TRBJ1-5	TGTGCCAGTAGTATAGTTCGTGGAGGTCAGCCCCAGCATTTT	CASSIVRGGQPQHF
TRBV5-6	NA	NA	TRBJ1-2	TGTGCCAGCAGACTCTCCAGGGCTGGCTACACCTTC	CASRLSRAGYTF
TRBV15	NA	NA	TRBJ1-5	TGTGCCACCAGCAGAGATCCGGGGGGCAATCAGCCCCAGCATTTT	CATSRDPGGNQPQHF
TRBV5-5	TRBD1	NA	TRBJ1-2	TGTGCCAGCAGCACCGGACAGGGGGGCTATGGCTACACCTTC	CASSTGQGGYGYTF
TRBV21-1	NA	NA	TRBJ2-7	TGTGCCAGCGTAAAGTCTAGCGACGAGCAGTACTTC	CASVKSSDEQYF
TRBV28	NA	NA	TRBJ1-2	TGTGCCAGCAGTTTGCGAGGTCACTATGGCTACACCTTC	CASSLRGHYGYTF
TRBV7-8	TRBD2	NA	TRBJ2-2	TGTGCCAGCAGGGTAGCGGGGAACACCGGGGAGCTGTTTTTT	CASRVAGNTGELFF
TRBV5-1	NA	NA	TRBJ1-1	TGCGCCAGCAGCCTAGCGCTGGACGGTGGTGAAGCTTTCTTT	CASSLALDGGEAFF
TRBV2	NA	once	TRBJ2-3	TGTGCCAGCAGTGTCTCGAGATACACAGATACGCAGTATTTT	CASSVSRYTDTQYF
TRBV19	TRBD1	NA	TRBJ1-1	TGTGCCAGTAGTTGGGACAGAAACACTGAAGCTTTCTTT	CASSWDRNTEAFF
TRBV7-8	TRBD1	few	TRBJ1-2	TGTGCCAGCAGCTTCTACCGACAGGGGACCTATGGCTACACCTTC	CASSFYRQGTYGYTF
TRBV5-1	NA	NA	TRBJ1-3	TGCGCCAGCAGCTTGGATGTAGGGGCTGGAAACACCATATATTTT	CASSLDVGAGNTIYF
TRBV7-2	NA	NA	TRBJ2-5	TGTGCCAGCAGCTTGGACTTCCAAAAAGCCCAGTACTTC	CASSLDFQKAQYF
TRBV6-5	NA	NA	TRBJ1-4	TGTGCCAGCAGTCCACCGGGACAACAAAAACTGTTTTTT	CASSPPGQQKLFF
TRBV24-1	TRBD1	NA	TRBJ1-5	TGTGCCACCAGTGATTCGGGACAGGGCATTAGTTGGGCCCAGCATTTT	CATSDSGQGISWAQHF
TRBV19	TRBD1	few	TRBJ1-5	TGTGCCAGTAGTGCTAAGGACAGGAAGGAGAATCAGCCCCAGCATTTT	CASSAKDRKENQPQHF
TRBV7-2	NA	NA	TRBJ1-6	TGTGCCAGCAGCTTCGGTTGGGCGAATTCACCCCTCCACTTT	CASSFGWANSPLHF
TRBV4-2	NA	NA	TRBJ2-1	TGTGCCAGCAGCCAAGGGTGGCAGGCCGGCCAGCAGTTCTTC	CASSQGWQAGQQFF
TRBV2	NA	few	TRBJ1-6	TGTGCCAGCACCCTAAAACAGAGTTATAATTCACCCCTCCACTTT	CASTLKQSYNSPLHF
TRBV5-6	NA	NA	TRBJ1-6	TGTGCCAGCAGCTTGTTCGGCAGGGTCGGGTCACCCCTCCACTTT	CASSLFGRVGSPLHF
TRBV5-1	TRBD2	NA	TRBJ2-5	TGCGCCAGCAGCTTGGCGATATGGACTAGCGGGGTGCAAGTGACCCAGTACTTC	CASSLAIWTSGVQVTQYF
TRBV4-2	TRBD1	NA	TRBJ1-3	TGTGCCAGCAGCCAAGTAGAGGGGGCGAACGCTGGAAACACCATATATTTT	CASSQVEGANAGNTIYF
TRBV28	TRBD1	NA	TRBJ1-1	TGTGCCAGCAGTCTTACAGGGGACTCGATCATAGTCACTGAAGCTTTCTTT	CASSLTGDSIIVTEAFF
TRBV7-2	TRBD1	NA	TRBJ2-7	TGTGCCAGCAGCCTAGACAGGGGTGAGCAGTACTTC	CASSLDRGEQYF
TRBV7-8	TRBD1	NA	TRBJ1-5	TGTGCCAGCAGCCCGAGGACAGGCGTGGGTCAGCCCCAGCATTTT	CASSPRTGVGQPQHF
TRBV25-1	NA	NA	TRBJ2-7	TGTGCCAGCAGTGAGAAGCGGCCCCAACCGGACGAGCAGTACTTC	CASSEKRPQPDEQYF
TRBV4-1	NA	NA	TRBJ1-5	TGCGCCAGCAGCCAAAACAGGGGCAATCAGCCCCAGCATTTT	CASSQNRGNQPQHF
TRBV5-6	TRBD1	once	TRBJ1-4	TGTGCCAGCAGCTTAACAGGGGAGGAACTGTTTTTT	CASSLTGEELFF